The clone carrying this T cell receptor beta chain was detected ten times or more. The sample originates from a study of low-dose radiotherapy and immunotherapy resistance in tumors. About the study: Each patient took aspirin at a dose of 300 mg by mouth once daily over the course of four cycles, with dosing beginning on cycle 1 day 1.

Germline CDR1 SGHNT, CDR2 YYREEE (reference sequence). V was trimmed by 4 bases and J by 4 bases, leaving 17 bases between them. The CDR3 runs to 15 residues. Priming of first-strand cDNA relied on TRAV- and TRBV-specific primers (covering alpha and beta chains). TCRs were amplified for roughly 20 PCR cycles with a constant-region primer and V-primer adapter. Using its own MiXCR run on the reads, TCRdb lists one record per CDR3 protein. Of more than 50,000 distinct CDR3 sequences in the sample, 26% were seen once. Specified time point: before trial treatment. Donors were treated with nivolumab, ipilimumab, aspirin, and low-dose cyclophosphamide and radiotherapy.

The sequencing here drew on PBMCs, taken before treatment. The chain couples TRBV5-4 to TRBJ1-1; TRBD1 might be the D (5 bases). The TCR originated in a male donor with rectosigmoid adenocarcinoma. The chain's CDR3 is CASSPAGGFGTEAFF. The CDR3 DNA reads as TGTGCCAGCAGCCCGGCGGGGGGGTTCGGCACTGAAGCTTTCTTT.